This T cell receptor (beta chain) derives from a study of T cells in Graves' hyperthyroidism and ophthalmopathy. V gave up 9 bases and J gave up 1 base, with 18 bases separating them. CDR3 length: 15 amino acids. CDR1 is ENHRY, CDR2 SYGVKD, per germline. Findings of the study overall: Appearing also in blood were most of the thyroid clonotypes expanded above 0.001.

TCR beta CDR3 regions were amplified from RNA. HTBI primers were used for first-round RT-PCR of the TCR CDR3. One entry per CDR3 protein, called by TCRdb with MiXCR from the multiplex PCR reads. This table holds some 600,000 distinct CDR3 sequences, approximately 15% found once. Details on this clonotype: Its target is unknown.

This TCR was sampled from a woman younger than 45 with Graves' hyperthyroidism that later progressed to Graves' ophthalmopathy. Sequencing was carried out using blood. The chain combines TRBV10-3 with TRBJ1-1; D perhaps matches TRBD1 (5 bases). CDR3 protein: CAIVRDSGGNTEAFF. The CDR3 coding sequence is TGTGCCATTGTCCGGGACTCTGGGGGGAACACTGAAGCTTTCTTT.